This passage covers 32 T cell receptor beta chains from one sample sequenced in a study of blood T cell repertoires in COVID-19. The table came from immunoSEQ multiplex PCR; TCRdb's copy has only in-frame clones and leaves some out. The data contain roughly 160,000 clones, around four fifths of them singletons. The sequenced material came from peripheral blood. The receptors were gathered from a woman of 80 years or more with COVID-19, enrolled during active disease.

This rearrangement joins TRBV15 to TRBJ2-6; D might be TRBD1 (5 bases). Germline V lookup: CDR1 LNHNV, CDR2 YYDKDF (reference sequence). There are 20 residues in the CDR3. V lost 8 bases and J lost 1, with 27 bases in between. The CDR3 region is CATGRAGLRFFVSGANVLTF. For the CDR3, the DNA is TGTGCCACCGGACGGGCAGGGTTACGGTTCTTCGTATCTGGGGCCAACGTCCTGACTTTC. The complete variable domain, with remaining parts taken from reference TRBV15 and TRBJ2-6, reads DAMVIQNPRYQVTQFGKPVTLSCSQTLNHNVMYWYQQKSSQAPKLLFHYYDKDFNNEADTPDNFQSRRPNTSFCFLDIRSPGLGDTAMYLCATGRAGLRFFVSGANVLTFGAGSRLTVL.

This clone occurred a few times. The chain combines TRBV4-2 with TRBJ2-7, with 13 bases aligning to TRBD2. Per germline, CDR1 LGHNA and CDR2 YNFKEQ. The trim removed 2 bases at V and 7 bases at J, leaving 11 bases unmatched. The length of the CDR3 is 17 residues. CDR3 loop: CASSQREGLAGAGEQYF. DNA for the CDR3: TGTGCCAGCAGCCAACGTGAAGGACTAGCGGGAGCCGGAGAGCAGTACTTC.

With regard to this clone: The sample holds other DNA sequences that translate to the same CDR3. This chain connects TRBV12-3 or TRBV12-4 to TRBJ2-7, with D unresolved. This CDR3 comprises 13 residues. The V gene lost 3 bases and the J gene lost 2 bases, with 8 bases spanning the gap. The chain's CDR3 is CASSFGPTYEQYF. In DNA form, the CDR3 reads TGTGCCAGCAGTTTTGGGCCGACCTACGAGCAGTACTTC.

This clone turned up a few times. The V call is TRBV7-9, the J call TRBJ2-7, with D maybe TRBD1 (6 bases). Trimming cost V 7 bases and J 12 bases, with 19 bases left between them. The CDR3 is 12 residues long. In germline, CDR1 is SEHNR, CDR2 FQNEAQ (reference sequence). The CDR3 is CASNQGHSVTYF. CDR3 DNA: TGTGCCAGCAACCAGGGACACAGTGTAACGTACTTC. The whole variable domain, remainder taken from reference TRBV7-9 and TRBJ2-7, is DTGVSQNPRHKITKRGQNVTFRCDPISEHNRLYWYRQTLGQGPEFLTYFQNEAQLEKSRLLSDRFSAERPKGSFSTLEIQRTEQGDSAMYLCASNQGHSVTYFGPGTRLTVT.

The chain employs TRBV5-1 and TRBJ2-5; TRBD1 agrees at 7 bases. After removal of 4 bases from V and 1 base from J, the junction contained 7 bases not matched to a gene. Germline assignment: CDR1 SGHRS and CDR2 YFSETQ. The CDR3 loop spans 15 amino acids. The CDR3 reads CASSPRDRSQETQYF. The CDR3 nucleotides are TGCGCCAGCAGCCCCCGGGACAGATCCCAAGAGACCCAGTACTTC.

J is TRBJ1-6 and V is TRBV2; D possibly corresponds to TRBD1 (5 bases). This CDR3 contains 15 residues. Trimming removed 2 bases at V and 9 bases at J, with 14 bases between. Germline-derived CDR1 and CDR2 are SNHLY and FYNNEI. CDR3 in amino acids: CASSENGLGASPLHF. In DNA form, the CDR3 reads TGTGCCAGCAGTGAAAACGGGTTAGGGGCTTCACCCCTCCACTTT.

This chain connects TRBV4-1 to TRBJ2-1; D ambiguous. CDR1 and CDR2 from the germline V gene are MGHRA and YSYEKL. CDR3 length: 15 amino acids. V was trimmed by 4 bases and J by 2 bases, leaving 12 bases between them. As DNA, the CDR3 is TGCGCCAGCAGCCCGATGGCCCTGGCCTACAATGAGCAGTTCTTC. This translates into CASSPMALAYNEQFF.

This clone was seen a handful of times. V usage is TRBV2 and J usage is TRBJ1-4, with D uncertain. The germline V and J ends were trimmed by 4 bases and 10 bases, with 19 bases remaining between them. Per the germline V gene, CDR1 is SNHLY and CDR2 is FYNNEI. The CDR3 sequence is 15 residues long. CDR3 in DNA: TGTGCCAGCAGTGTACATGGCAGGTCGATGGGAAAACTGTTTTTT. It encodes CASSVHGRSMGKLFF. Full variable domain (remainder filled in from reference TRBV2 and TRBJ1-4): EPEVTQTPSHQVTQMGQEVILRCVPISNHLYFYWYRQILGQKVEFLVSFYNNEISEKSEIFDDQFSVERPDGSNFTLKIRSTKLEDSAMYFCASSVHGRSMGKLFFGSGTQLSVL.

This clone showed up just once. The chain recombines TRBV3-1 (or the pseudogene TRBV3-2) with TRBJ2-3; 12 bases align to TRBD2. The CDR3 has 15 amino acids. The V gene end was trimmed by 10 bases and the J gene end by 2 bases; junction bases not matched to a gene: 7. Germline V gene lookup returns CDR1 LGHDT and CDR2 YNNKEL (reference sequence). This CDR3 reads CATRTSGGLTDTQYF. CDR3 sequence (DNA): TGTGCCACCCGTACTAGCGGGGGGCTCACAGATACGCAGTATTTT.

The V gene is TRBV6-6, the J gene TRBJ2-2, with D possibly matching TRBD1 (6 bases). CDR1 and CDR2 from the germline V gene are MNHNY and SVGAGI (reference sequence). Trimming took 2 bases from V and 2 from J, leaving 12 bases between them. This CDR3 spans 16 amino acids. This chain's CDR3 is CASSYSGQPNTGELFF. CDR3 bases: TGTGCCAGCAGTTACAGTGGACAGCCAAACACCGGGGAGCTGTTTTTT.

A single count supports this clone. The chain couples TRBV12-2 to TRBJ1-1; TRBD1 was called by the table and not checked on the DNA. TRBV12-2 constitutes a pseudogene. The CDR3 length is 16 residues. The CDR3 bases are TGTGCAAGTCGCTTATTGAGGACAGGGGTTAACACTGAAGCTTTCTTT. As protein: CASRLLRTGVNTEAFF.

The chain recombines TRBV4-1 with TRBJ2-7; the D gene is possibly TRBD1 (5 bases). The CDR3 has 14 amino acids. Looked up from germline, CDR1 is MGHRA and CDR2 is YSYEKL. V lost 0 bases to trimming and J lost 5 bases, with 11 bases between them. CDR3 sequence: CASSQDQGINEQYF. In DNA form, the CDR3 reads TGCGCCAGCAGCCAAGATCAGGGAATTAACGAGCAGTACTTC.

The rearrangement uses TRBV28 and TRBJ2-7; TRBD1 is a possible D gene (5 bases). The CDR3 spans 14 residues. Germline assignment: CDR1 MDHEN and CDR2 SYDVKM. The germline V and J ends were trimmed by 5 bases and 0 bases, with 11 bases remaining between them. The CDR3 nucleotides are TGTGCCAGCAGTCCCGGACAAAGCTCCTACGAGCAGTACTTC. It yields the protein CASSPGQSSYEQYF.

The chain couples TRBV30 to TRBJ1-1, with a weak D call TRBD1 (5 bases). This CDR3 is built from 15 residues. The germline CDR1 and CDR2 sequences are GTSNPN and SVGIG (reference sequence). V lost 4 bases to trimming and J lost 4 bases, with 19 bases between them. In nucleotides, the CDR3 is TGTGCCTGGAAGGGGCGGCACCTTAGGGGCACTGAAGCTTTCTTT. Its translation is CAWKGRHLRGTEAFF. The full variable domain, in which reference TRBV30 and TRBJ1-1 provide the parts outside the CDR3, is SQTIHQWPATLVQPVGSPLSLECTVEGTSNPNLYWYRQAAGRGLQLLFYSVGIGQISSEVPQNLSASRPQDRQFILSSKKLLLSDSGFYLCAWKGRHLRGTEAFFGQGTRLTVV.

The chain is built from TRBV10-1 and TRBJ2-1; the match to TRBD1 covers 8 bases. This CDR3 spans 14 amino acids. Germline V gene sequence: CDR1 WNHNN, CDR2 SYGVQD (reference sequence). V was clipped by 7 bases and J by 1 base; unmatched bases: 3. The CDR3 reads CASMDRVSYNEQFF. The CDR3 coding sequence is TGCGCCAGCATGGACAGGGTTTCCTACAATGAGCAGTTCTTC.

This chain joins TRBV7-9 and TRBJ2-7; 8 nucleotides line up with TRBD1. Germline V gene data show CDR1 as SEHNR and CDR2 as FQNEAQ (reference sequence). CDR3 size: 14 residues. V lost 6 bases and J lost 3; bases outside the gene matches: 7. In DNA, the CDR3 is TGTGCCAGCAGTACCTCCGGGACAGGCTACGAGCAGTACTTC. This translates into CASSTSGTGYEQYF.

The chain's CDR3 is CASSVGPDRTQYF. CDR3 nucleotide sequence: TGTGCCAGCAGTGTAGGGCCGGACAGGACGCAGTATTTT. The chain recombines TRBV2 with TRBJ2-3; 7 bases are a match to TRBD1. The CDR3 loop spans 13 amino acids. CDR1 and CDR2 (germline): SNHLY, FYNNEI. V shed 4 bases and J 9 bases; nucleotides not matched to a gene: 7.

This chain connects TRBV2 to TRBJ1-5; D might be TRBD1 (6 bases). This CDR3 region has 14 residues. Germline-derived CDR1 and CDR2 are SNHLY and FYNNEI. Trimming removed 8 bases at V and 2 bases at J, with 13 bases between. This CDR3 reads CASLDRLGNQPQHF. CDR3 DNA: TGTGCCAGCTTAGACAGGTTAGGCAATCAGCCCCAGCATTTT.

This clone was recorded only once. The chain has TRBV3-1 (or the pseudogene TRBV3-2) and TRBJ1-4, with D maybe TRBD1 (6 bases). Germline V gives CDR1 LGHDT, CDR2 YNNKEL (reference sequence). The germline V and J ends were trimmed by 9 bases and 2 bases, with 13 bases remaining between them. This CDR3 has 14 amino acids. The CDR3 region is CASHRVGTNEKLFF. The CDR3 DNA sequence: TGTGCCAGTCACAGGGTTGGCACTAATGAAAAACTGTTTTTT.

In regard to this clone: A much larger clone lies a single base off, so this may be a read error. V is TRBV11-2 and J is TRBJ2-7; 7 nucleotides line up with TRBD1. CDR1 SGHAT and CDR2 FQNNGV come from the germline V gene. The CDR3 has 12 residues. Germline trimming cut 6 bases from V and 8 bases from J; bases unmatched to any gene: 7. CDR3 residues: CASSLTGVKQYF. In DNA form, the CDR3 reads TGTGCCAGCAGTCTAACAGGGGTGAAGCAGTACTTC.

The chain combines TRBV7-6 with TRBJ2-5; TRBD1 matches at 11 bases. Germline values: CDR1 SGHVS, CDR2 FNYEAQ. The CDR3 spans 14 residues. V shed 5 bases and J 9 bases; nucleotides not matched to a gene: 8. The CDR3 DNA reads TGTGCCAGCAGCATGCTAGGACAGGGGGCTGCCCAGTACTTC. The encoded protein is CASSMLGQGAAQYF.

The genes are TRBV27 and TRBJ1-4; a weak D match, TRBD1 (6 bases). The length of the CDR3 is 14 residues. Germline CDR1 and CDR2: MNHEY and SMNVEV (reference sequence). V dropped 6 bases and J dropped 8 bases, with 16 bases sitting between them. The DNA of the CDR3 is TGTGCCAGCAGCGGACAGTCCTTAAGGGAAAAACTGTTTTTT. Amino acid sequence: CASSGQSLREKLFF.

V usage is TRBV28 and J usage is TRBJ1-2, with a weak D call TRBD1 (6 bases). Germline values: CDR1 MDHEN, CDR2 SYDVKM. The CDR3 runs 12 residues. Between the trimmed V and J ends, which lost 4 bases and 6 bases, there was a span of 9 bases. The CDR3 DNA sequence: TGTGCCAGCAGTTCGGGACAAAATGGCTACACCTTC. It is translated as CASSSGQNGYTF.

The V call is TRBV2, the J call TRBJ1-1, with 8 bases fitting TRBD1. The germline V gene encodes CDR1 SNHLY and CDR2 FYNNEI. This CDR3 comprises 15 residues. J gave up 4 bases and V 4 bases, and 8 bases lay outside the gene matches. CDR3 residues: CASSGGGQGFTEAFF. The CDR3 DNA is TGTGCCAGCAGTGGGGGAGGACAGGGCTTCACTGAAGCTTTCTTT.

The chain employs TRBV5-1 and TRBJ2-1; tentative D call: TRBD1 (6 bases). Trimming took 0 bases from V and 6 from J, leaving 13 bases between them. The germline gives CDR1 SGHRS, CDR2 YFSETQ. The length of the CDR3 is 15 residues. In DNA form, the CDR3 reads TGCGCCAGCAGCTTGGACACAGGGTTCGGCAATGAGCAGTTCTTC. Protein product: CASSLDTGFGNEQFF.

With regard to this clone: At one end, the junction sequence differs from germline, possibly due to a read error. The rearrangement joins TRBV28 to TRBJ2-7; 11 bases match TRBD1. CDR1 is MDHEN and CDR2 is SYDVKM in the germline V gene. The CDR3 loop spans 11 amino acids. CDR3 loop: CASSAPGQGDF. CDR3 DNA: TGTGCCAGCAGTGCCCCGGGACAGGGGGACTTC.

This clone was observed a single time. The rearrangement links TRBV19 to TRBJ1-5, with unresolved D. Germline-derived CDR1 and CDR2 are LNHDA and SQIVND (reference sequence). CDR3 length: 15 residues. The V end lost 7 bases, the J end lost 0 bases, and 13 bases lay between the germline ends. CDR3 sequence: CASNTPRYSNQPQHF. The CDR3 DNA reads as TGTGCCAGTAACACACCCCGATATAGCAATCAGCCCCAGCATTTT.

V gene TRBV3-1 (or the pseudogene TRBV3-2) combines with J gene TRBJ1-4, with D unresolved. CDR3 length: 12 residues. Germline loops: CDR1 LGHDT, CDR2 YNNKEL (reference sequence). The V end lost 4 bases, the J end lost 14 bases, and 14 bases lay between the germline ends. The CDR3 coding sequence is TGTGCCAGCAGCCCAAATACTGGTATTCTGTTTTTT. This translates into CASSPNTGILFF.

This chain joins TRBV12-5 and TRBJ1-2, with 9 bases that match TRBD1. Germline V CDR1 and CDR2: LGHNT, FRNRAP. The CDR3 is 15 residues long. The trim removed 7 bases at V and 7 bases at J, leaving 13 bases unmatched. CDR3: CASAPFGTGLGGYTF. CDR3 coding DNA: TGTGCTAGTGCTCCGTTCGGGACAGGGCTAGGTGGCTACACCTTC.

The rearrangement joins TRBV21-1 to TRBJ1-5; the D call of TRBD1 is as the table states it, not checked on the DNA. TRBV21-1 constitutes a pseudogene. The CDR3 has 13 residues. CDR3 in amino acids: CASSIQGVQPQHF. The CDR3 nucleotides read TGTGCCAGCAGCATACAGGGGGTTCAGCCCCAGCATTTT.

The V call is TRBV29-1, the J call TRBJ1-2; D not certain. Trimming took 4 bases from V and 0 from J, leaving 9 bases between them. The CDR3 length is 13 residues. Germline lookup yields CDR1 SQVTM and CDR2 ANQGSEA. CDR3 DNA sequence: TGCAGCGTTGGAGGCCGAGCTAACTATGGCTACACCTTC. Translating gives CSVGGRANYGYTF.

V gene TRBV5-6 combines with J gene TRBJ2-7; TRBD1 agrees at 9 bases. After removal of 2 bases from V and 0 bases from J, the junction contained 9 bases not matched to a gene. Germline V gene lookup returns CDR1 SGHDT and CDR2 YYEEEE. The CDR3 runs to 17 residues. The CDR3 here is CASSFLLQGAFSYEQYF. The CDR3 DNA follows: TGTGCCAGCAGCTTCCTCTTACAGGGGGCGTTCTCCTACGAGCAGTACTTC.